The clone carrying this T cell receptor beta chain was found a few times. This specimen belongs to a study of response to subunit inactivated influenza vaccine. The CDR3 has 13 amino acids. The germline V gene has CDR1 DFQATT and CDR2 SNEGSKA (reference sequence). With 4 bases removed from V and 8 bases from J, the gap between germline ends came to 12 bases. TCRdb reanalysed the RT-PCR reads using MiXCR and keeps one entry per CDR3 protein. The table has 650,000 to 700,000 distinct CDR3 sequences, 15% to 19% seen once; the top ten hold approximately 10%. The chain has TRBV20-1 and TRBJ1-6; a possible D gene is TRBD1 (5 bases). The TCR was taken from a man aged 50-59 years who received an inactivated influenza vaccine. Sequences were derived from PBMCs from blood, sampled 12 days after vaccination. The CDR3, as DNA: TGCAGTGCTAAAAAGATAGGGGATTCACCCCTCCACTTT. Its protein is CSAKKIGDSPLHF.